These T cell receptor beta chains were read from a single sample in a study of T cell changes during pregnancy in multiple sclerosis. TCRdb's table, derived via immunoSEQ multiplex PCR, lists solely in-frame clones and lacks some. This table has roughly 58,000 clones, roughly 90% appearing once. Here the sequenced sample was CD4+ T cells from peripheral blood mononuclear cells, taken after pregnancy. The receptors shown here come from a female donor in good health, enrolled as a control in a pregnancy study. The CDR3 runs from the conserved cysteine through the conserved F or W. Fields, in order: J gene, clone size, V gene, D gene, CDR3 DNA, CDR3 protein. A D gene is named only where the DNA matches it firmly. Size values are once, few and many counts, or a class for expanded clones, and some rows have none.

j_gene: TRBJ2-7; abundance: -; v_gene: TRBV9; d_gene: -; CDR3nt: TGTGCCAGCAGCCCGGGGGACTTTGCCTACGAGCAGTACTTC; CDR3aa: CASSPGDFAYEQYF
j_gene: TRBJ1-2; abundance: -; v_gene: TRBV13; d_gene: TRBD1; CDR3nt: TGTGCCAGCAGCTTAAAAGCCGGGACAGGGCTCGGGGGCTACACCTTC; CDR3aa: CASSLKAGTGLGGYTF
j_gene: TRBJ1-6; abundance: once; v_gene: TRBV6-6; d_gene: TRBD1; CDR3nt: TGTGCCAGCAGGTTCGACAGGGGTGGTTCACCCCTCCACTTT; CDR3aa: CASRFDRGGSPLHF
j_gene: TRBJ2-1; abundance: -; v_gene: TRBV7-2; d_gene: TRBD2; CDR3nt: TGTGCCAGCAGCTCCGGACTAGCGGGGGCCCTAAGGGATGAGCAGTTCTTC; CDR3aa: CASSSGLAGALRDEQFF
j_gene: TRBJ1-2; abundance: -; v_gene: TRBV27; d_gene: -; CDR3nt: TGTGCCAGCAGTTTGAGTGACAGGTACCCCTCTAACTATGGCTACACCTTC; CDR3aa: CASSLSDRYPSNYGYTF
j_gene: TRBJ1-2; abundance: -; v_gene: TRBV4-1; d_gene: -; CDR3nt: TGCGCCAGCAGCCAAGCTCCCTTCCTCGACTATGGCTACACCTTC; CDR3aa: CASSQAPFLDYGYTF
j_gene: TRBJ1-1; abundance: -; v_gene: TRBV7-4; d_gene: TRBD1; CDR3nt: TGTGCCAGCAGCTCGCCCTCCCCTCCCACAGGGGGCAATCAAGCTTTCTTT; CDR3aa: CASSSPSPPTGGNQAFF
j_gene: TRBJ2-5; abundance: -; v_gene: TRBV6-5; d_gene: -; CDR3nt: TGTGCCAGCAGTTACGGGTCGGACTACCAAGAGACCCAGTACTTC; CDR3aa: CASSYGSDYQETQYF
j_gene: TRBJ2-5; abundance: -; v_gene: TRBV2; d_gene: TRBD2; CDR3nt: TGTGCCAGCGCGGTTAGCGGGGGGACGAAAGAGACCCAGTACTTC; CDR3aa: CASAVSGGTKETQYF
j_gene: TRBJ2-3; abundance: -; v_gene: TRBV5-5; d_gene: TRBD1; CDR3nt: TGTGCCAGCAGCTGGACAGGTAGCACAGATACGCAGTATTTT; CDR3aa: CASSWTGSTDTQYF
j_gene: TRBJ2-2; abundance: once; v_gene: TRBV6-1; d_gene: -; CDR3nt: TGTGCCAGCAGAGGACATCAAAACACCGGGGAGCTGTTTTTT; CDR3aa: CASRGHQNTGELFF
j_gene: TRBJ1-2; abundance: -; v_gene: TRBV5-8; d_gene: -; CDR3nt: TGTGCCAGCGGGGGGTATGGCTACACCTTC; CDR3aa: CASGGYGYTF
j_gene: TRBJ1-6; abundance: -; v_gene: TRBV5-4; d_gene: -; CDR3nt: TGTGCCAGCAGTCGCCAGGGAAATAATTCACCCCTCCACTTT; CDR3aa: CASSRQGNNSPLHF
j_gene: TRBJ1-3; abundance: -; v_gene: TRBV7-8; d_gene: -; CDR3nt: TGTGCCAGCAGCTTAACAGGGATGGGAAACACCATATATTTT; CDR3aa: CASSLTGMGNTIYF
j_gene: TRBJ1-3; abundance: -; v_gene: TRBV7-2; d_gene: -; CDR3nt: TGTGCCAGCAGCTTAGGACAGCCGAGCTCTGGAAACACCATATATTTT; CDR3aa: CASSLGQPSSGNTIYF
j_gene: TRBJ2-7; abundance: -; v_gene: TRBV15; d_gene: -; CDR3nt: TGTGCCACCAGCAGGGGAGGCGAGCAGTACTTC; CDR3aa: CATSRGGEQYF
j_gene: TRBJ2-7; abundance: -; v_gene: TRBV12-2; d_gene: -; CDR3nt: TGTGCAAGTCGCATACTCGGACTAGCGGCCTACGAGCAGTACTTC; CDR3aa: CASRILGLAAYEQYF
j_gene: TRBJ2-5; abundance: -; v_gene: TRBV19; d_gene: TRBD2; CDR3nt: TGTGCCAGTAGTATAGTAGCTAGCGGGGCCCAAGAGACCCAGTACTTC; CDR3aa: CASSIVASGAQETQYF
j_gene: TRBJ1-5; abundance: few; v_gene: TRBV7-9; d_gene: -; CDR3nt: TGTGCCAGCAGCTCTACCGGGCAGCCCCAGCATTTT; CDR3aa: CASSSTGQPQHF
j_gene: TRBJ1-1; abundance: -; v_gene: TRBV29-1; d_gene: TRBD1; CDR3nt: TGCAGCGTTAGTCCAGGGGGGTCAATGAACACTGAAGCTTTCTTT; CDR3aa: CSVSPGGSMNTEAFF
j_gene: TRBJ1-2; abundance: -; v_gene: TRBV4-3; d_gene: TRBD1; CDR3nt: TGCGCCAGCAGCCAAGACAGGGGGCCCGCGACGGGCTACACCTTC; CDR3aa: CASSQDRGPATGYTF
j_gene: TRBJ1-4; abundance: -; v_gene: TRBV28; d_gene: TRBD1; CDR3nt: TGTGCCAGCGGACAGGCAAATGAAAAACTGTTTTTT; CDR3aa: CASGQANEKLFF
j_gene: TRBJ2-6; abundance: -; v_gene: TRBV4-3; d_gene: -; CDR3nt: TGCGCCAGCAGCCAAGGGAGGGGCTCTGGGGCCAACGTCCTGACTTTC; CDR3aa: CASSQGRGSGANVLTF
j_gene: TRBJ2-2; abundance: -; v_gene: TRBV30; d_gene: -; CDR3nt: TGTGCCTGGAACAGGCAAAAGAACACCGGGGAGCTGTTTTTT; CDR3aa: CAWNRQKNTGELFF
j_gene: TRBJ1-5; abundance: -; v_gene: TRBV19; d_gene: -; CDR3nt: TGTGCCAGTACTCGAGGGAGGGGCAGAGGCAATCAGCCCCAGCATTTT; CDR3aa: CASTRGRGRGNQPQHF
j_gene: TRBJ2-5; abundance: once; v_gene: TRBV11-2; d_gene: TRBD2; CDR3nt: TGTGCCAGCAGCTTAGTCGGGAGGTCAGAGACCCAGTACTTC; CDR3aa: CASSLVGRSETQYF
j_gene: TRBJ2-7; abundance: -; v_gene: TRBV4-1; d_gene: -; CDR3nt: TGCGCCAGCAGCCAAGAATTCCCGACTCGAGGAGAGCAGTACTTC; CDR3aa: CASSQEFPTRGEQYF
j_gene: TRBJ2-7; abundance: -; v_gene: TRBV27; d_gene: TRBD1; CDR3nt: TGTGCCAGCAGTTCCCAGGACAGGGGGCTATGGCTAGTAGTCTACGAGCAGTACTTC; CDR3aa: CASSSQDRGLWLVVYEQYF
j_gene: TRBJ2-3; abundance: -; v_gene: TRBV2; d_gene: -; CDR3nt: TGTGCCAGCAGTGATGAGGTTACGGATACGCAGTATTTT; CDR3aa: CASSDEVTDTQYF
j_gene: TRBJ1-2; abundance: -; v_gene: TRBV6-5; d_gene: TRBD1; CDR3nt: TGTGCCAGCAGCCAACCGGGACAGGTCGGGGGCTACACCTTC; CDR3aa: CASSQPGQVGGYTF
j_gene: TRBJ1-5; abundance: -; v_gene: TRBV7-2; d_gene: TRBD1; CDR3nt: TGTGCCAGCAGCTTAGGACAGGGGAATCAGCCCCAGCATTTT; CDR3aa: CASSLGQGNQPQHF
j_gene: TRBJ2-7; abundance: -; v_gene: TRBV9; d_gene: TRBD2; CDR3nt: TGTGCCAGCAGCCTTAGTGGGGGGGAAGGGTTCGAGCAGTACTTC; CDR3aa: CASSLSGGEGFEQYF
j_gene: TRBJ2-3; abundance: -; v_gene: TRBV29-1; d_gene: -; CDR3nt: TGCAGCGTTTTGGGGGGTCGCACAGATACGCAGTATTTT; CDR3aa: CSVLGGRTDTQYF
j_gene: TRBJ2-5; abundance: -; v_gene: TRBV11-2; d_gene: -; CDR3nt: TGTGCCAGCAGCTTGAGGAGAGAAGAGACCCAGTACTTC; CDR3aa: CASSLRREETQYF
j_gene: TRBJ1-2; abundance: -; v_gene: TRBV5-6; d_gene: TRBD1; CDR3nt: TGTGCCAGCAGCGCGGGACAGGCCTATAACTATGGCTACACCTTC; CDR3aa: CASSAGQAYNYGYTF